This is a list of T cell receptor beta chains from one sample in a study of control samples from healthy donors and cancer patients. The data were produced by immunoSEQ multiplex PCR, yet TCRdb's version contains in-frame clones alone and is incomplete. The repertoire consists of about 75,000 clones, with 75% to 90% occurring once and the leading ten covering approximately 16%. The source material was blood. All receptors derive from a man between 50 and 59 years old in good health. Each CDR3 is given with its conserved first and last residue. Each record gives: V gene, clone size, J gene, D gene, CDR3 DNA, CDR3 protein. The D gene is left open where the match is weak. Not every row has a clone size; where given, it reads once, few, many or a size class.

V: TRBV14
size: NA
J: TRBJ2-3
D: NA
DNA: TGTGCCAGCAGCCCCCAAGCAGATACGCAGTATTTT
CDR3: CASSPQADTQYF

V: TRBV29-1
size: NA
J: TRBJ2-1
D: NA
DNA: TGCATCGTGGGGGGGGCGCACAATGAGCAGTTCTTC
CDR3: CIVGGAHNEQFF

V: TRBV4-1
size: NA
J: TRBJ2-5
D: TRBD2
DNA: TGCGCCAGCAGCCAAGATGGACTAGCGGGAGAGACCCAGTACTTC
CDR3: CASSQDGLAGETQYF

V: TRBV5-4
size: few
J: TRBJ1-2
D: NA
DNA: TGTGCCAGCAGCTTCGAGGTTATCTCTGGCTACACCTTC
CDR3: CASSFEVISGYTF

V: TRBV2
size: many
J: TRBJ1-1
D: NA
DNA: TGTGCCAGCAGGCTAGGGGCCGCCCCGAACACTGAAGCTTTCTTT
CDR3: CASRLGAAPNTEAFF

V: TRBV29-1
size: NA
J: TRBJ2-5
D: TRBD2
DNA: TGCAGCGCCGCCGGGGGGCAAGAGACCCAGTACTTC
CDR3: CSAAGGQETQYF

V: TRBV19
size: few
J: TRBJ2-2
D: TRBD2
DNA: TGTGCCAGTAGTAGCGGGAGGGCTAGAGGGGAGCTGTTTTTT
CDR3: CASSSGRARGELFF

V: TRBV18
size: NA
J: TRBJ2-3
D: NA
DNA: TGTGCCAGCTCACCACCGACGAACACAGATACGCAGTATTTT
CDR3: CASSPPTNTDTQYF

V: TRBV6-5
size: NA
J: TRBJ2-2
D: NA
DNA: TGTGCCAGCAGCGGGATGGGGTCGGGCACCGGGGAGCTGTTTTTT
CDR3: CASSGMGSGTGELFF

V: TRBV21-1
size: NA
J: TRBJ2-3
D: NA
DNA: TGTGCCAGCAGCAGGGGACTAGCGGGAGACTCTAGCACAGATACGCAGTATTTT
CDR3: CASSRGLAGDSSTDTQYF

V: TRBV5-6
size: once
J: TRBJ1-5
D: NA
DNA: TGTGCCAGCAGCTTGTTACGGGTCGATCAGCCCCAGCATTTT
CDR3: CASSLLRVDQPQHF

V: TRBV29-1
size: NA
J: TRBJ1-1
D: NA
DNA: TGCAGCGTTCGAGAGATGAACACTGAAGCTTTCTTT
CDR3: CSVREMNTEAFF

V: TRBV7-2
size: NA
J: TRBJ2-1
D: NA
DNA: TGTGCCAGCAGCTTAGAGCTTAAATATGAGCAGTTCTTC
CDR3: CASSLELKYEQFF

V: TRBV10-3
size: NA
J: TRBJ2-3
D: NA
DNA: TGTGCCATCAGCCCGGGGCGGGGTGAGGGCACAGATACGCAGTATTTT
CDR3: CAISPGRGEGTDTQYF

V: TRBV9
size: NA
J: TRBJ2-5
D: TRBD1
DNA: TGTGCCAGCAGCGTAGGAGGGACAGGGGGTGAGACCCAGTACTTC
CDR3: CASSVGGTGGETQYF

V: TRBV9
size: NA
J: TRBJ2-2
D: NA
DNA: TGTGCCAGCAGCGGGGCAGCCACCGGGGAGCTGTTTTTT
CDR3: CASSGAATGELFF

V: TRBV7-9
size: NA
J: TRBJ2-1
D: TRBD2
DNA: TGTGCCAGCAGCTTAGGGGGGGCGGGGGGAGTCAGTGGTGAGCAGTTCTTC
CDR3: CASSLGGAGGVSGEQFF

V: TRBV3-1/TRBV3-2
size: NA
J: TRBJ2-1
D: NA
DNA: TGTGCCAGCAGCCAAAGTAGGGGGTTGGAGCAGTTCTTC
CDR3: CASSQSRGLEQFF

V: TRBV9
size: NA
J: TRBJ1-2
D: TRBD1
DNA: TGTGCCAGCAGTGATGAGGACAGGGGTAACTATGGCTACACCTTC
CDR3: CASSDEDRGNYGYTF

V: TRBV24-1
size: NA
J: TRBJ2-5
D: NA
DNA: TGTGCCACCAGTGACCAAACCCCTGGGGACGGAACCTACCAAGAGACCCAGTACTTC
CDR3: CATSDQTPGDGTYQETQYF

V: TRBV29-1
size: NA
J: TRBJ1-2
D: TRBD1
DNA: TGCAGCGTTGACTTCGGACAGGGGCGAAGTGGCTACACCTTC
CDR3: CSVDFGQGRSGYTF

V: TRBV30
size: NA
J: TRBJ1-4
D: NA
DNA: TGTGCCTGGAGGGAACAGGGTACTAATGAAAAACTGTTTTTT
CDR3: CAWREQGTNEKLFF